The clone carrying this T cell receptor beta chain occurred many times. This entry comes from a study of tumor-infiltrating lymphocytes in oesophageal squamous cell carcinoma. Looked up from germline, CDR1 is MNHEY and CDR2 is SVGEGT. The length of the CDR3 is 11 residues. Deletions cut 2 bases from V and 7 bases from J, with 6 bases between. In TCRdb, the PCR reads were re-called with MiXCR into one record per CDR3 protein. This sample has about 12,000 distinct CDR3 sequences; approximately 50% occur once, and the top ten carry more than 30%. Input material: esophageal tumor tissue. This rearrangement joins TRBV6-2 or TRBV6-3 to TRBJ2-7; D not resolved. This TCR derives from a female donor with esophageal squamous cell carcinoma. CDR3 DNA sequence: TGTGCCAGCAGTTACCTCAGGGAGCAGTACTTC. Amino acid sequence: CASSYLREQYF.